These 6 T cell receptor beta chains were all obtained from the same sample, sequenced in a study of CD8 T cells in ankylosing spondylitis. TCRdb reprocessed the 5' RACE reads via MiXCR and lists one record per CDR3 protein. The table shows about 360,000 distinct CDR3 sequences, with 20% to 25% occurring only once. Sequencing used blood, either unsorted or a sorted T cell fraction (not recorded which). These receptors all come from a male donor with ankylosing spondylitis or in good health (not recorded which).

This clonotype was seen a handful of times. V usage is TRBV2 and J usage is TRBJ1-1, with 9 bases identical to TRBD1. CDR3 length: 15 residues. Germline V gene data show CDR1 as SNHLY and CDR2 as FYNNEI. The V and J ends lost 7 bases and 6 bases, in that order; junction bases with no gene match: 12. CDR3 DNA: TGTGCCAGCAAACCCGGGACAGGGCAAAACGCTGAAGCTTTCTTT. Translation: CASKPGTGQNAEAFF. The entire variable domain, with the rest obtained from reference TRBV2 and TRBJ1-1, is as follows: EPEVTQTPSHQVTQMGQEVILRCVPISNHLYFYWYRQILGQKVEFLVSFYNNEISEKSEIFDDQFSVERPDGSNFTLKIRSTKLEDSAMYFCASKPGTGQNAEAFFGQGTRLTVV.

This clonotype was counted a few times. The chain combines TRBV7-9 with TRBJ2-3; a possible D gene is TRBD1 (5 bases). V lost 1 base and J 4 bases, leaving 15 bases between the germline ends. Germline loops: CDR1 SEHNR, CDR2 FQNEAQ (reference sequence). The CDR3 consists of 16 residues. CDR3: CASSLVSGKVADTQYF. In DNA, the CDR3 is TGTGCCAGCAGCTTAGTGTCAGGGAAAGTCGCAGATACGCAGTATTTT.

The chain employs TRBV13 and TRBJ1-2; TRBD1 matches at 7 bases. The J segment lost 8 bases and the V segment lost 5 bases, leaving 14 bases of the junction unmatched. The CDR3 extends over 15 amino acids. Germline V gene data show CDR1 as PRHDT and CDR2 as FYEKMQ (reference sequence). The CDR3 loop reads CASSPRTPGGGGYTF. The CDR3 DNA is TGTGCCAGCAGCCCCCGGACCCCAGGGGGAGGAGGCTACACCTTC.

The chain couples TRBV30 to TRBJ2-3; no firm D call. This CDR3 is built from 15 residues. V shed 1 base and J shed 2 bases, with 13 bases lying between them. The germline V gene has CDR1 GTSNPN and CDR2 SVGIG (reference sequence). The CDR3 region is CAWSEDGLITDTQYF. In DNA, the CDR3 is TGTGCCTGGAGTGAGGACGGGTTAATCACAGATACGCAGTATTTT.

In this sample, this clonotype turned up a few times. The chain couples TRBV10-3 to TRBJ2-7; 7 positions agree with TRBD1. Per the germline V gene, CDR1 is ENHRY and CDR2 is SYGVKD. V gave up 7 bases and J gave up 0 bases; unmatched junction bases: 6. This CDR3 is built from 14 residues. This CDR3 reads CAIKRDSSSYEQYF. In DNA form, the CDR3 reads TGTGCCATCAAAAGGGACAGTAGCTCCTACGAGCAGTACTTC.

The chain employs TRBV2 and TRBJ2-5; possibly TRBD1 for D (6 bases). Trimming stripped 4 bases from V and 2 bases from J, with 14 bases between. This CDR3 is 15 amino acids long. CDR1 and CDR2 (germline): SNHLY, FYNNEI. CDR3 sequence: CASSGRGQVQETQYF. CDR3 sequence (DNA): TGTGCCAGCAGTGGCAGGGGCCAAGTACAAGAGACCCAGTACTTC.